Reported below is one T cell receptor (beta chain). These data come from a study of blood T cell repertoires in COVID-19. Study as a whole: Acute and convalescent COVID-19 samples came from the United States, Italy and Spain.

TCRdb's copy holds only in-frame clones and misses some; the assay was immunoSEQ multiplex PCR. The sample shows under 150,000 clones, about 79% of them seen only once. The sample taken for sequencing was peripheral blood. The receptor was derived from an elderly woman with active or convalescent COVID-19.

In DNA form, the CDR3 reads TGTGCCAGCAGCTTAGTGGCCTTGGGACAGACAGGGGGCTACACCTTC. The encoded protein is CASSLVALGQTGGYTF. The rearrangement joins TRBV11-2 to TRBJ1-2; 7 bases map to TRBD1. This CDR3 is built from 16 residues. The V segment lost 1 base and the J segment 8 bases; nucleotides outside the gene matches: 13. Germline CDR1 is SGHAT and CDR2 is FQNNGV.